This entry describes one T cell receptor beta chain. These data originate in a study of control samples from healthy donors and cancer patients. The CDR3 runs to 14 residues. Germline V CDR1 and CDR2: SEHNR, FQNEAQ (reference sequence). Trimming took off 5 bases at V and 5 bases at J, with 15 bases between the two ends. Libraries were prepared by immunoSEQ multiplex PCR; TCRdb keeps only in-frame clonotypes and omits some of them. Counted here are some 160,000 clones, more than 85% occurring once; the ten biggest clones make up about 0.73%. This clonotype was obtained from a woman aged 30 to 39 in good health. The chain uses TRBV7-9 and TRBJ2-5, with D possibly TRBD1 on 6 matching bases. Sequencing was carried out using blood. This chain's CDR3 is CASSTNRVRETQYF. For the CDR3, the DNA is TGTGCCAGCAGCACAAACAGGGTACGGGAGACCCAGTACTTC.